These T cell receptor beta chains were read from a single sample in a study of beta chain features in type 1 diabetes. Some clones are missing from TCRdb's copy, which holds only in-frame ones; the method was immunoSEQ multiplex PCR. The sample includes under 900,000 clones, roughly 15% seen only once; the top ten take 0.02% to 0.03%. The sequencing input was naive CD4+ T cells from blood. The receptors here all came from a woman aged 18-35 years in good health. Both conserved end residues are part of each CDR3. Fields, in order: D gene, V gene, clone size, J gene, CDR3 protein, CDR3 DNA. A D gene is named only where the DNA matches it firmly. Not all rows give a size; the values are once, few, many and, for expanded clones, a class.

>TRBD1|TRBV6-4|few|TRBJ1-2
CASSDSPTGVGGYTF
TGTGCCAGCAGTGACTCACCGACAGGGGTGGGTGGCTACACCTTC
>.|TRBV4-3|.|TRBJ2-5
CAREETQYF
TGCGCCAGAGAAGAGACCCAGTACTTC
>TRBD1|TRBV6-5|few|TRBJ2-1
CASSRTGLVNEQFF
TGTGCCAGCAGCCGGACAGGGCTAGTCAATGAGCAGTTCTTC
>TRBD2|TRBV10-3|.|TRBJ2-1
CAIRPGTSGSYNEQFF
TGTGCCATCAGGCCCGGGACTAGCGGATCTTACAATGAGCAGTTCTTC
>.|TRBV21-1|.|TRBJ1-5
CASSYRDRNQPQHF
TGTGCCAGCAGCTACAGGGATCGCAATCAGCCCCAGCATTTT
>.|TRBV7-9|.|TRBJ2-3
CASAPMGDTQYF
TGTGCCAGCGCCCCCATGGGAGATACGCAGTATTTT
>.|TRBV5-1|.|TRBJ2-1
CASSSMDSSYNEQFF
TGCGCCAGCAGCTCAATGGACAGCTCCTACAATGAGCAGTTCTTC
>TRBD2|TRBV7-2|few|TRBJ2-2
CASSPRTSGTTGELFF
TGTGCCAGCAGCCCCCGGACTAGCGGGACCACCGGGGAGCTGTTTTTT
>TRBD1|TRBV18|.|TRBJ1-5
CASSLHDRVGNQPQHF
TGTGCCAGCTCACTACACGACAGGGTTGGCAATCAGCCCCAGCATTTT
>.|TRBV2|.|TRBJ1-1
CASRADRNTEAFF
TGTGCCAGCAGAGCGGACAGGAACACTGAAGCTTTCTTT
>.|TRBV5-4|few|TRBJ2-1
CASSKDSYNEQFF
TGTGCCAGCAGCAAGGACAGTTACAATGAGCAGTTCTTC
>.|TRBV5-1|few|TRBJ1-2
CASSLSHGRSYGYTF
TGCGCCAGCAGCTTGTCGCACGGCAGAAGCTATGGCTACACCTTC
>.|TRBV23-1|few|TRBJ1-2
CASSQSGLRGYTF
TGCGCCAGCAGTCAATCGGGGTTACGCGGCTACACCTTC
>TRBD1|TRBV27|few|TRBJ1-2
CASSFGLSGTGDGYTF
TGTGCCAGCAGTTTTGGTCTCTCGGGGACAGGTGATGGCTACACCTTC
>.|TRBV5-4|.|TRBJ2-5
CASSLRDSETQYF
TGTGCCAGCAGCTTGAGAGACTCGGAGACCCAGTACTTC
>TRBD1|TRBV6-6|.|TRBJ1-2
CASRDRVSGYTF
TGTGCCAGCCGCGACAGGGTGTCTGGCTACACCTTC
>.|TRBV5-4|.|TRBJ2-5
CASSFDSWETQYF
TGTGCCAGCAGCTTCGACAGCTGGGAGACCCAGTACTTC
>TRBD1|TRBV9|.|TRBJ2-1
CASRASGTGDNEQFF
TGTGCCAGCAGGGCCTCCGGGACAGGGGACAATGAGCAGTTCTTC
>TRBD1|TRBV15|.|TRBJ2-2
CATSSPEGRQGGTGELFF
TGTGCCACCAGCAGCCCCGAGGGGCGACAGGGCGGTACCGGGGAGCTGTTTTTT
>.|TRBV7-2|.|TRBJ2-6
CASSLVWAGANVLTF
TGTGCCAGCAGCTTAGTCTGGGCTGGGGCCAACGTCCTGACTTTC
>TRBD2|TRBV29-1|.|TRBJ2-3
CSAKGLAGPYDTQYF
TGCAGCGCAAAGGGACTAGCGGGACCTTACGATACGCAGTATTTT
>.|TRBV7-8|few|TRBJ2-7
CASSQSRLEQYF
TGTGCCAGCAGCCAATCCCGTTTGGAGCAGTACTTC
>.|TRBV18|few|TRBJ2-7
CASSPPGAYEQYF
TGTGCCAGCTCACCACCAGGGGCCTACGAGCAGTACTTC
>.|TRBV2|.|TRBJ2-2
CASSGLAGTGELFF
TGTGCCAGCAGTGGCCTAGCTGGCACCGGGGAGCTGTTTTTT
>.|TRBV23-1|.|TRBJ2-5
CASSQSEGKDQETQYF
TGCGCCAGCAGTCAATCGGAGGGGAAGGACCAAGAGACCCAGTACTTC
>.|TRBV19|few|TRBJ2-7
CASSLGTRLYEQYF
TGTGCCAGTAGTTTAGGGACGAGGCTCTACGAGCAGTACTTC
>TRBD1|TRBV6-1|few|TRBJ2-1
CASRGQGSPRFF
TGTGCCAGCCGGGGACAGGGTTCCCCCCGGTTCTTC
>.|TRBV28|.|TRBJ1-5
CASSSQGQPQHF
TGTGCCAGCAGTTCACAGGGTCAGCCCCAGCATTTT
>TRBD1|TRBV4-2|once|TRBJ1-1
CASSQVDLGQSNFEAFF
TGTGCCAGCAGCCAAGTGGACCTGGGACAGAGTAACTTTGAAGCTTTCTTT
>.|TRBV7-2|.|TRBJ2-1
CASSRRDRINEQFF
TGTGCCAGCAGCCGCCGGGACCGAATCAATGAGCAGTTCTTC
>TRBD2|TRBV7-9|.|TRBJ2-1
CASSKTSGSSYNEQFF
TGTGCCAGCAGCAAAACTAGCGGAAGCTCCTACAATGAGCAGTTCTTC
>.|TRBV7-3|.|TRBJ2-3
CASSHNSGDTQYF
TGTGCCAGCAGCCATAACTCCGGCGATACGCAGTATTTT